The present entry profiles one T cell receptor beta chain with its context. These data belong to a study of blood T cell repertoires in COVID-19. Study as a whole: COVID-19 samples, acute and convalescent, were from the United States, Italy and Spain. T cells, B-cell-depleted T cells, or PBMCs provided the cDNA or gDNA that served as material.

The authors' processing: The assay estimated nucleated cells by amplifying reference gene primers. Only in-frame clones appear in the TCRdb table, and some are missing; sequencing was by immunoSEQ multiplex PCR. V and J calls and clone size are those listed in that table; D and trimming were worked out from the DNA. There are 200,000 to 250,000 clones in the sample; around 90% occur only once, and around 0.85% lies in the top ten. V lost 4 bases and J 1 base, leaving 23 bases between the germline ends. The germline V gene encodes CDR1 SGHRS and CDR2 YFSETQ. The CDR3 length is 18 residues. V is TRBV5-1 and J is TRBJ2-5; tentatively, D is TRBD1 (5 bases). The clonotype comes from a man aged 50 or older who had been exposed to COVID-19. Sequenced material: PBMCs or T cells enriched from blood (not recorded which). For the CDR3, the DNA is TGCGCCAGCAGCAAAGACAATCGGTTAGGGGCCGTCCAAGAGACCCAGTACTTC. This gives the protein CASSKDNRLGAVQETQYF.